What follows are 18 T cell receptor beta chains derived from one specimen sequenced in a study of blood T cell repertoires in COVID-19. Sequencing was performed with immunoSEQ multiplex PCR; in TCRdb, only in-frame clones are kept and a portion is missing. The sample comprises some 220,000 clones, around three quarters of which are singletons, and 5.5% to 8.5% rests with the top ten. The sequenced sample consisted of peripheral blood. The receptor set was obtained from a woman between 70 and 85 years old with acute or convalescent COVID-19.

This clone was seen a single time. J is TRBJ2-7 and V is TRBV2; no clear D gene. The length of the CDR3 is 13 residues. Looked up from germline, CDR1 is SNHLY and CDR2 is FYNNEI. Trimming took 1 base from V and 3 from J, leaving 7 bases between them. The CDR3 spells CASSEGQIYEQYV. CDR3 nucleotides: TGTGCCAGCAGTGAAGGGCAGATCTACGAGCAGTACGTC.

The chain couples TRBV3-1 (or the pseudogene TRBV3-2) to TRBJ2-3; possible D gene TRBD1, 6 bases. This CDR3 comprises 16 residues. CDR1 and CDR2 (germline): LGHDT, YNNKEL (reference sequence). Trimming shortened V by 1 base and J by 0 bases, and 11 bases separated the two germline ends. The CDR3 sequence is CASSQGGRTSTDTQYF. The CDR3 coding sequence is TGTGCCAGCAGCCAAGGGGGGCGGACTAGCACAGATACGCAGTATTTT.

This rearrangement joins TRBV10-3 to TRBJ1-2; 7 positions match TRBD1. The CDR3 has 14 residues. Germline V lookup: CDR1 ENHRY, CDR2 SYGVKD. The V segment lost 0 bases and the J segment 4 bases; nucleotides outside the gene matches: 2. Here the CDR3 reads CAISESRTGYGYTF. CDR3 sequence (DNA): TGTGCCATCAGTGAGTCCCGGACAGGCTATGGCTACACCTTC.

The chain couples TRBV7-9 to TRBJ1-1, with D perhaps TRBD1 (6 bases). CDR3 size: 13 residues. The V and J ends lost 1 base and 3 bases respectively, with 6 bases between them. Germline V CDR1 and CDR2: SEHNR, FQNEAQ (reference sequence). The CDR3 bases are TGTGCCAGCAGCTTAGAGGGGGACACTGAAGCTTTCTTT. Protein: CASSLEGDTEAFF.

The chain uses TRBV7-2 and TRBJ2-1, with 9 bases fitting TRBD2. The CDR3 totals 18 residues. Germline V gene data show CDR1 as SGHTA and CDR2 as FQGNSA. J lost 1 base, V lost 3 bases, and 10 bases had no gene match. CDR3 nucleotide sequence: TGTGCCAGCAGCTTTAGGGTAGCGGGGGAGGGTTCCTACAATGAGCAGTTCTTC. This gives the protein CASSFRVAGEGSYNEQFF.

The J gene is TRBJ1-2, the V gene TRBV27, with 7 bases aligning to TRBD1. The CDR3 length is 18 residues. Germline V gene sequence: CDR1 MNHEY, CDR2 SMNVEV (reference sequence). With 3 bases clipped from V and 5 bases from J, the junction kept 18 bases outside the gene matches. The CDR3 sequence is CASSLRGARGMGGYGYTF. Written as DNA, the CDR3 is TGTGCCAGCAGTTTGCGAGGGGCCAGGGGGATGGGGGGTTATGGCTACACCTTC.

The chain employs TRBV7-3 and TRBJ2-1; possible D gene TRBD2, 6 bases. Germline lookup yields CDR1 SGHTA and CDR2 FQGTGA. The CDR3 consists of 15 residues. Deletions cut 0 bases from V and 3 bases from J, with 9 bases between. CDR3 amino acids: CASSLTGLSYNEQFF. CDR3 coding DNA: TGTGCCAGCAGCTTAACGGGACTGAGCTACAATGAGCAGTTCTTC.

The V gene is TRBV6-2 or TRBV6-3, the J gene TRBJ2-4; the D gene is possibly TRBD2 (5 bases). The V gene's germline CDR1 is MNHEY and CDR2 SVGEGT. Trimming cost V 2 bases and J 6 bases, with 5 bases left between them. The CDR3 runs to 12 residues. For the CDR3, the DNA is TGTGCCAGCAGTTACGAGGGAAACATTCAGTACTTC. Its translation is CASSYEGNIQYF.

V is TRBV30 and J is TRBJ1-6, with TRBD1 matching 7 bases. Trimming removed 0 bases from V and 7 bases from J; junction bases left unmatched: 9. Germline assignment: CDR1 GTSNPN and CDR2 SVGIG (reference sequence). This CDR3 has 16 residues. CDR3 DNA sequence: TGTGCCTGGAGTGTTCGGCTAGGGGGCAGAAATTCACCCCTCCACTTT. The encoded protein is CAWSVRLGGRNSPLHF.

The CDR3 region is CARSAGGPSGELLNEQFF. CDR3 sequence (DNA): TGTGCCAGAAGCGCCGGCGGGCCTAGCGGGGAGTTACTCAATGAGCAGTTCTTC. The chain couples TRBV5-3 to TRBJ2-1, with 9 bases aligning to TRBD2. TRBV5-3 belongs to the ORF category, with a function that is uncertain. This CDR3 has 18 amino acids. V shed 4 bases, J shed 6 bases, and the junction held 17 bases outside the gene matches.

The chain couples TRBV7-2 to TRBJ1-1, with 7 nucleotides matching TRBD1. Germline values: CDR1 SGHTA, CDR2 FQGNSA. The CDR3 covers 14 residues. J was trimmed by 0 bases and V by 3 bases; bases with no gene match: 1. The CDR3 region is CASSLTGMNTEAFF. CDR3 nucleotide sequence: TGTGCCAGCAGCTTGACAGGGATGAACACTGAAGCTTTCTTT.

The sample holds a few counts of this clone. The chain links TRBV24-1 to TRBJ1-2; 9 nucleotides match TRBD1. CDR3 size: 13 residues. V trimming: 8 bases; J trimming: 8 bases; junction bases outside the gene matches: 8. Germline CDR1 reads KGHDR; CDR2 reads SFDVKD. The CDR3 loop reads CATTSGQGRGYTF. CDR3 bases: TGTGCCACCACCTCGGGACAGGGTAGGGGCTACACCTTC.

The chain couples TRBV5-4 to TRBJ2-2, with 7 bases matching TRBD1. The junction had 4 bases not matched to a gene; V was cut back by 2 bases and J by 3 bases. The CDR3 spans 15 residues. Germline values: CDR1 SGHNT, CDR2 YYREEE (reference sequence). The CDR3 region is CASSFVDRDTGELFF. Here the CDR3 DNA reads TGTGCCAGCAGCTTCGTTGACAGGGACACCGGGGAGCTGTTTTTT.

V and J are TRBV5-8 and TRBJ1-6; 9 nucleotides agree with TRBD1. The CDR3 is made up of 15 amino acids. The germline gives CDR1 SGHTS, CDR2 YDEGEE. J lost 7 bases, V lost 4 bases, and 6 bases had no gene match. The CDR3, as DNA: TGTGCCAGCAGCGGCCGACAGGGGGAAAATTCACCCCTCCACTTT. Translated: CASSGRQGENSPLHF.

The genes are TRBV29-1 and TRBJ2-7; 9 bases match TRBD1. V dropped 3 bases and J dropped 2; count of bases not matched to a gene: 2. The CDR3 sequence is 13 residues long. From germline, CDR1 is SQVTM and CDR2 ANQGSEA. The CDR3 region is CSVEGQGPYEQYF. Here the CDR3 DNA reads TGCAGCGTTGAGGGACAGGGCCCCTACGAGCAGTACTTC.

This chain joins TRBV15 and TRBJ2-3; D not certain. Germline CDR1 is LNHNV and CDR2 is YYDKDF (reference sequence). The V gene lost 0 bases and the J gene lost 5 bases, with 6 bases spanning the gap. CDR3 length: 13 residues. The DNA for the CDR3 is TGTGCCACCAGCAGAGACGTATTAGATACGCAGTATTTT. Translated: CATSRDVLDTQYF.

The V call is TRBV3-1 (or the pseudogene TRBV3-2), the J call TRBJ1-2, with D possibly being TRBD1 (6 bases). The CDR3 runs to 14 residues. The V gene lost 3 bases and the J gene lost 3 bases, with 11 bases spanning the gap. Germline V CDR1 and CDR2: LGHDT, YNNKEL (reference sequence). CDR3 residues: CASSHRGRYYGYTF. Written as DNA, the CDR3 is TGTGCCAGCAGCCACAGGGGACGGTACTATGGCTACACCTTC.

This chain joins TRBV12-3 or TRBV12-4 and TRBJ1-2, with D perhaps TRBD1 (6 bases). Trimming removed 4 bases from V and 14 bases from J, with 17 bases in between. The length of the CDR3 is 12 residues. Here the CDR3 DNA reads TGTGCCAGCAGTTGGGAACAGGGCAATCAGACCTTC. Its protein is CASSWEQGNQTF.